This T cell receptor beta chain was observed in a study of blood T cell repertoires in COVID-19. Study as a whole: Spain, Italy and the United States supplied samples that represented acute and convalescent COVID-19.

The germline CDR1 and CDR2 sequences are MNHEY and SVGAGI. Unmatched junction bases numbered 8, after V lost 7 bases and J lost 4 bases. The CDR3 runs to 15 residues. Repertoires were generated with immunoSEQ multiplex PCR, while TCRdb's copy carries only in-frame clones and drops some. This table holds around 300,000 clones, over 75% found once. Sequencing used peripheral blood. This clonotype was obtained from a human donor in a cohort sampled during active COVID-19. This chain links TRBV6-5 with TRBJ1-1; TRBD1 matches 11 bases. CDR3: CASTPDRGLSTEAFF. CDR3 DNA: TGTGCCAGCACTCCGGACAGGGGGCTAAGCACTGAAGCTTTCTTT.